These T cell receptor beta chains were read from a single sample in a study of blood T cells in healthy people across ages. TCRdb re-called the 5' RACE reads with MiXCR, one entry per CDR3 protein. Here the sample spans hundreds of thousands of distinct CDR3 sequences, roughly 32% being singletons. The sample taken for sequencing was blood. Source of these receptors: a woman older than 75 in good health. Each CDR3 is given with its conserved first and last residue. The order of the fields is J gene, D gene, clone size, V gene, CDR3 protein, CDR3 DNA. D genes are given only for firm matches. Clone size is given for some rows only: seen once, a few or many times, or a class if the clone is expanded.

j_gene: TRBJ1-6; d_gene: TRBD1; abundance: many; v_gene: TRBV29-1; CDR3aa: CSASTGQGKNSPLHF; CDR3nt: TGCAGCGCCTCGACGGGACAGGGGAAGAATTCACCCCTCCACTTT
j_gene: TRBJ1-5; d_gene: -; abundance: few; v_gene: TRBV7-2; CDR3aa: CASSWRPGNQPQHF; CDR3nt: TGTGCCAGCAGCTGGCGGCCCGGGAATCAGCCCCAGCATTTT
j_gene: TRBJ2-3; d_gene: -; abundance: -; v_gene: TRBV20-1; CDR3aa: CSARDQFPGRTDTQYF; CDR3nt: TGCAGTGCTAGAGACCAATTTCCGGGGCGCACAGATACGCAGTATTTT
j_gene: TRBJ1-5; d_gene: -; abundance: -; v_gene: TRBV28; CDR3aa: CASSLDIQPQHF; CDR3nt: TGTGCCAGCAGTTTGGACATACAGCCCCAGCATTTT
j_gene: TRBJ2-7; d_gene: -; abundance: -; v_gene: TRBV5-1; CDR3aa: CASSSRSGDYEQYF; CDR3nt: TGCGCCAGCAGCTCGCGGAGCGGAGATTACGAGCAGTACTTC
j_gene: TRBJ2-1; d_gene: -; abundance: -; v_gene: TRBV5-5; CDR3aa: CASSLVAGAASSLTYNEQFF; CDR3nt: TGTGCCAGCAGCTTGGTTGCAGGGGCGGCCTCAAGCCTGACTTACAATGAGCAGTTCTTC
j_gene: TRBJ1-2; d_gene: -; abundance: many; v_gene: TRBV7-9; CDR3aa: CASSNAQGTGYTF; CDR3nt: TGTGCCAGCAGCAACGCTCAGGGAACTGGCTACACCTTC
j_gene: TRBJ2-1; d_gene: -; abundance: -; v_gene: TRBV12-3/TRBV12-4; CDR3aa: CASSRMPGAYNGQFF; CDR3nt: TGTGCCAGCAGCCGAATGCCAGGGGCCTACAATGGGCAGTTCTTC
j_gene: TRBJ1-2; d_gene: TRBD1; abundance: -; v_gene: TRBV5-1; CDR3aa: CASSTGQGTGYTF; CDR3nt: TGCGCCAGCAGCACCGGACAGGGGACCGGCTACACCTTC
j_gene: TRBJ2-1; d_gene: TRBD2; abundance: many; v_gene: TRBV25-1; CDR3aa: CASKGGGTYNEQFF; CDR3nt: TGTGCCAGCAAAGGCGGGGGAACTTACAATGAGCAGTTCTTC
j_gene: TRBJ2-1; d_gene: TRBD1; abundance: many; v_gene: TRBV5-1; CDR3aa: CASSSSRTGTYNEQFF; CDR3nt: TGCGCCAGCAGCTCCTCAAGGACAGGGACCTACAATGAGCAGTTCTTC
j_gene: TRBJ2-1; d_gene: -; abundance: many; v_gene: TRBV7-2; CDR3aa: CASSLQGSSNNEQFF; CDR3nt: TGTGCCAGCAGCTTACAGGGGAGCAGCAACAATGAGCAGTTCTTC
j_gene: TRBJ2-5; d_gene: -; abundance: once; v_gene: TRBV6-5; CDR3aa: CASSYLTGQETQYF; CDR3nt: TGTGCCAGCAGTTACTTGACAGGCCAAGAGACCCAGTACTTC
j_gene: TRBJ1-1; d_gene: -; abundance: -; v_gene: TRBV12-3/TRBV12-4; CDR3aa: CASSSGFSGRAFF; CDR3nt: TGTGCCAGCAGTTCCGGATTTTCGGGTCGGGCTTTCTTT
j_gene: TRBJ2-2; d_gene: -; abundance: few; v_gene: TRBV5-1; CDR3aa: CASSLDGTTSTGELFF; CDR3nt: TGCGCCAGCAGCTTGGATGGGACCACTAGCACCGGGGAGCTGTTTTTT
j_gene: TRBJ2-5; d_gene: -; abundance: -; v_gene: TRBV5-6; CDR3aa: CASSVRELRYF; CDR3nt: TGTGCCAGCAGCGTCCGGGAGCTTCGGTACTTC
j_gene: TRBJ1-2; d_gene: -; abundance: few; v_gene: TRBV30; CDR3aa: CAWSASAFYGYTF; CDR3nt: TGTGCCTGGAGTGCCTCAGCCTTCTATGGCTACACCTTC
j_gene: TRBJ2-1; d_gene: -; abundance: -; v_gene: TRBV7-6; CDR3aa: CASSLQGRTAYNEQFF; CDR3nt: TGTGCCAGCAGCTTACAGGGTAGGACAGCTTACAATGAGCAGTTCTTC
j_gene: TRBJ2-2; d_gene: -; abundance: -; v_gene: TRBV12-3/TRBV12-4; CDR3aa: CASSLGPKNTGELFF; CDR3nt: TGTGCCAGCAGTTTGGGACCTAAGAACACCGGGGAGCTGTTTTTT
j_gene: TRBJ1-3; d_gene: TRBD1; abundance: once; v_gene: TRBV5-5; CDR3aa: CASSWGQASGNTIYF; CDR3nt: TGTGCCAGCAGCTGGGGACAGGCCTCGGGAAACACCATATATTTT
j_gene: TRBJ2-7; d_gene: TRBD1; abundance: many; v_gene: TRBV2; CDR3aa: CASTRTNRGPYEQYF; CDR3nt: TGTGCCAGCACGCGAACCAACAGGGGGCCCTACGAGCAGTACTTC
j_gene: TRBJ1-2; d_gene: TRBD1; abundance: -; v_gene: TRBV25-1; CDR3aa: CASSIGTVNGYTF; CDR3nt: TGTGCCAGCAGCATAGGGACAGTTAATGGCTACACCTTC